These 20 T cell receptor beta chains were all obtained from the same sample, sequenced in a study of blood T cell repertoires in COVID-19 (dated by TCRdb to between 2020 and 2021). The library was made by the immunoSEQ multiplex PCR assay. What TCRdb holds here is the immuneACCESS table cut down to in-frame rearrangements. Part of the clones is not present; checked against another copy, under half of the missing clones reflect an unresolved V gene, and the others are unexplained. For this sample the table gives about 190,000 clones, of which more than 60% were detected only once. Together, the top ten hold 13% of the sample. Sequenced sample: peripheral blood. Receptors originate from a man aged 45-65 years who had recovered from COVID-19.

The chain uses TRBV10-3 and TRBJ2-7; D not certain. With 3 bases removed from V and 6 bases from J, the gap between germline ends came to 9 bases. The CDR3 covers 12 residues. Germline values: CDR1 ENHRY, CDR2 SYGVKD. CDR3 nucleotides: TGTGCCATCAGTGAATCGAGTAGCGAGCAGTACTTC. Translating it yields CAISESSSEQYF.

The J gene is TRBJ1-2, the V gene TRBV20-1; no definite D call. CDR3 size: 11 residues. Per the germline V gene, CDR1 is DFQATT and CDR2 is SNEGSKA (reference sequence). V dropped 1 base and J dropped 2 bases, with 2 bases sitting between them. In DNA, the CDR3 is TGCAGTGCTAGAGCAAACTATGGCTACACCTTC. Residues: CSARANYGYTF.

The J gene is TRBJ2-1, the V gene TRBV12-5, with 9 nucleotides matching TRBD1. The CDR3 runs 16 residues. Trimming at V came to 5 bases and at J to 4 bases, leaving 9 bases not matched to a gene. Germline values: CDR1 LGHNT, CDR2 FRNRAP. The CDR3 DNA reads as TGTGCTAGTGGTCCGCCGGGACAGGGAGCGTACAATGAGCAGTTCTTC. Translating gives CASGPPGQGAYNEQFF. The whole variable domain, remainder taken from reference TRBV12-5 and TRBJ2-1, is DARVTQTPRHKVTEMGQEVTMRCQPILGHNTVFWYRQTMMQGLELLAYFRNRAPLDDSGMPKDRFSAEMPDATLATLKIQPSEPRDSAVYFCASGPPGQGAYNEQFFGPGTRLTVL.

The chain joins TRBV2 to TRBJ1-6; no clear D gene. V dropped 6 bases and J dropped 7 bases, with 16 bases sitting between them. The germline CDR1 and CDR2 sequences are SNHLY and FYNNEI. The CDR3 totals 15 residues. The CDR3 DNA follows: TGTGCCAGCAGCCTAAGGACGGGAGAAAATTCACCCCTCCACTTT. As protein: CASSLRTGENSPLHF.

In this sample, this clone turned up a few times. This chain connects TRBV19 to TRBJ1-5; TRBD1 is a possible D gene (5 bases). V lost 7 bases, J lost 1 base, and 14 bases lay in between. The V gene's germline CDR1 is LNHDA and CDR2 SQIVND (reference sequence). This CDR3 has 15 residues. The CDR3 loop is CASNRKQGSNQPQHF. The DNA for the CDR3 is TGTGCCAGTAACAGGAAACAAGGGAGCAATCAGCCCCAGCATTTT.

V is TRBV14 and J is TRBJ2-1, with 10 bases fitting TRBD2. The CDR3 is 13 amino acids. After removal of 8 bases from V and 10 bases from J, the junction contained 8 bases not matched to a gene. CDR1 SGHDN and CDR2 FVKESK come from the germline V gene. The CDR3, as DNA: TGTGCCAGCGGGCTAGCGGGAGTTCGAGAGCAGTTCTTC. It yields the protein CASGLAGVREQFF. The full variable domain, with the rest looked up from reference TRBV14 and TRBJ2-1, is EAGVTQFPSHSVIEKGQTVTLRCDPISGHDNLYWYRRVMGKEIKFLLHFVKESKQDESGMPNNRFLAERTGGTYSTLKVQPAELEDSGVYFCASGLAGVREQFFGPGTRLTVL.

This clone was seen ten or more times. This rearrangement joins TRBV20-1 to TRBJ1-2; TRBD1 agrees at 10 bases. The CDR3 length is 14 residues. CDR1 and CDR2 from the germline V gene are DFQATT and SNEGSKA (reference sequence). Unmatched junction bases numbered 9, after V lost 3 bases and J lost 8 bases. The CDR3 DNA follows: TGCAGTGCTAGTCATTCGGGACAGGGGTTCGGCTACACCTTC. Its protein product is CSASHSGQGFGYTF.

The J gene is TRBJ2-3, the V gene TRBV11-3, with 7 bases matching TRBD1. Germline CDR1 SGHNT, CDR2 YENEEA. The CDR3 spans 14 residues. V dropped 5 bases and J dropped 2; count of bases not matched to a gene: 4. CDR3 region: CASSLDRDTDTQYF. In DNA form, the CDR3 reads TGTGCCAGCAGCCTCGACAGGGACACAGATACGCAGTATTTT.

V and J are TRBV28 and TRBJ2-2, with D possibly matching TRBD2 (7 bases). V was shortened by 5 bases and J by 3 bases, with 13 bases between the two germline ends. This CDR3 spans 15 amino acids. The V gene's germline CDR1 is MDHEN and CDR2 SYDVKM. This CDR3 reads CASSLGGRDTGELFF. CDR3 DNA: TGTGCCAGCAGTCTGGGGGGGCGGGACACCGGGGAGCTGTTTTTT.

This CDR3 is CAISESDRGNEKLFF. The CDR3 DNA is TGTGCCATCAGTGAGTCGGACAGGGGGAATGAAAAACTGTTTTTT. The chain carries TRBV10-3 and TRBJ1-4, with 10 bases lining up with TRBD1. The CDR3 is made up of 15 amino acids. CDR1 ENHRY and CDR2 SYGVKD come from the germline V gene. Trimming at V came to 0 bases and at J to 5 bases, leaving 0 bases not matched to a gene.

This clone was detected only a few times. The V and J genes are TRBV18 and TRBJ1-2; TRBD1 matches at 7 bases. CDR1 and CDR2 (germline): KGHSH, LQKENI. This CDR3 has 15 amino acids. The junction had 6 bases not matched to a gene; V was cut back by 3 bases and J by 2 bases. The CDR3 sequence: CASSPSSTGNYGYTF. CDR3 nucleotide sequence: TGTGCCAGCTCACCTTCCTCGACAGGGAACTATGGCTACACCTTC.

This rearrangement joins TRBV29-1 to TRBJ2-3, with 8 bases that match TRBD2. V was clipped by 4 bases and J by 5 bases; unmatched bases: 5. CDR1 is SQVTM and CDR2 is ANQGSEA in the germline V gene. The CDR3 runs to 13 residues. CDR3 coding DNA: TGCAGCGTTGTGCGGGAGGATAGAGATACGCAGTATTTT. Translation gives CSVVREDRDTQYF.

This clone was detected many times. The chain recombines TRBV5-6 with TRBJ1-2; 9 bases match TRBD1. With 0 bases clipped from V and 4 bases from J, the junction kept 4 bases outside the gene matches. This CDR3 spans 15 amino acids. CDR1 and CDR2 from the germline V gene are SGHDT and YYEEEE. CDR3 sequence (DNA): TGTGCCAGCAGCTTGGTGGGGACAGGGAGCTATGGCTACACCTTC. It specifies CASSLVGTGSYGYTF.

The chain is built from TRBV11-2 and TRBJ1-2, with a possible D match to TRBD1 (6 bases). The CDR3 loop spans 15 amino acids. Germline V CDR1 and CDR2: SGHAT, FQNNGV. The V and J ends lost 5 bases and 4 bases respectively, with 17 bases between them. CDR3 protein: CASSLRDTKTYGYTF. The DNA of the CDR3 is TGTGCCAGCAGCCTCCGGGACACGAAGACCTATGGCTACACCTTC.

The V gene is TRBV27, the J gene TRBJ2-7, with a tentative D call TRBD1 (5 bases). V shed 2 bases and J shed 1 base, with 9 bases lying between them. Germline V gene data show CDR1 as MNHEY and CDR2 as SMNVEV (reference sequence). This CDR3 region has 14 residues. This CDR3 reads CASSLTGSSYEQYF. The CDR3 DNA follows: TGTGCCAGCAGTTTAACAGGCTCGTCCTACGAGCAGTACTTC.

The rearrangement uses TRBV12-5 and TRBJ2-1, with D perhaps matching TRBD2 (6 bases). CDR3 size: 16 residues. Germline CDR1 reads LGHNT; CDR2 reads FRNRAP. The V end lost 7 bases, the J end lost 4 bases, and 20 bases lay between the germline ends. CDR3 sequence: CASAWALAGRYNEQFF. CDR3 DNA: TGTGCTAGTGCCTGGGCGCTGGCGGGGCGATACAATGAGCAGTTCTTC.

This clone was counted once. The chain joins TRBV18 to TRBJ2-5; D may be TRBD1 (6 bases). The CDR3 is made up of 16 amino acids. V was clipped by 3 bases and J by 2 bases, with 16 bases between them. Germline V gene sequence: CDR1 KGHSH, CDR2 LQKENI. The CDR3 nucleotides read TGTGCCAGCTCACCGGGGCAGGGGATGGTTCAAGAGACCCAGTACTTC. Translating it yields CASSPGQGMVQETQYF.

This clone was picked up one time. This chain's CDR3 is CALQGTDTQYF. In DNA form, the CDR3 reads TGTGCCTTACAGGGGACAGATACGCAGTATTTT. This chain links TRBV30 with TRBJ2-3; 7 bases are shared with TRBD1. After removal of 7 bases from V and 3 bases from J, the junction contained 1 base not matched to a gene. Germline loops: CDR1 GTSNPN, CDR2 SVGIG (reference sequence). The CDR3 runs to 11 residues.

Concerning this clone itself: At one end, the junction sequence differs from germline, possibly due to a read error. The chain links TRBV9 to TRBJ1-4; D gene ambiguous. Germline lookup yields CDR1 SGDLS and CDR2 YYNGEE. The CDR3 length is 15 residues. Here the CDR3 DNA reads TGTGCCAGCAGCGTAATGGGAGCAACTGATGAAAAACTGTTTTTT. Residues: CASSVMGATDEKLFF.

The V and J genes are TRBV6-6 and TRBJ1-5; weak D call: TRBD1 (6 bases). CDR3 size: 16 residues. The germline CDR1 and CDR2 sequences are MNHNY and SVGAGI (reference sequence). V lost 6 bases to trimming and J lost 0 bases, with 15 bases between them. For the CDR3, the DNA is TGTGCCAGCAGCTCCACAGGGCGCCATAGCAATCAGCCCCAGCATTTT. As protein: CASSSTGRHSNQPQHF.